The 20 T cell receptor beta chains below come from one sample, sequenced in a study of blood T cell repertoires in COVID-19. Data came from immunoSEQ multiplex PCR; TCRdb stores just in-frame clones and leaves some out. The data contain hundreds of thousands of clones, around 85% of them singletons. Sequencing was performed on PBMCs or T cells enriched from blood (not recorded which). The source of these receptors is a woman aged 45-65 years in a cohort exposed to, infected with or recovered from COVID-19 (not recorded which).

The chain is built from TRBV4-2 and TRBJ2-2, with D hard to call. The CDR3 has 15 residues. Germline V gene data show CDR1 as LGHNA and CDR2 as YNFKEQ. V was pared by 0 bases and J by 4 bases, with 9 bases between. The CDR3 nucleotides read TGTGCCAGCAGCCAAGACCTCTACGGCACCGGGGAGCTGTTTTTT. It translates to CASSQDLYGTGELFF.

The chain is built from TRBV5-4 and TRBJ1-2, with a tentative D call TRBD1 (5 bases). The germline V and J ends were trimmed by 4 bases and 7 bases, with 23 bases remaining between them. Germline CDR1 SGHNT, CDR2 YYREEE (reference sequence). This CDR3 has 16 residues. The CDR3 spells CASSTPRQPSTGGYTF. CDR3 sequence (DNA): TGTGCCAGCAGCACACCTAGACAGCCCTCGACGGGTGGCTACACCTTC.

The chain combines TRBV29-1 with TRBJ1-2, with D hard to call. CDR1 and CDR2 (germline): SQVTM, ANQGSEA. The CDR3 extends over 14 amino acids. V was cut by 0 bases and J by 4 bases, with 12 bases left in between. CDR3 DNA sequence: TGCAGCGTTGAAGATCGTCACAGTTCCTATGGCTACACCTTC. Translated: CSVEDRHSSYGYTF.

The V and J genes are TRBV19 and TRBJ1-5, with TRBD1 as a possible D gene (5 bases). The CDR3 length is 15 residues. V dropped 5 bases and J dropped 2 bases, with 13 bases sitting between them. Germline assignment: CDR1 LNHDA and CDR2 SQIVND (reference sequence). The CDR3 loop is CASSASGMGNQPQHF. DNA for the CDR3: TGTGCCAGTAGTGCCTCAGGGATGGGCAATCAGCCCCAGCATTTT.

The chain has TRBV18 and TRBJ2-3, with D hard to call. The CDR3 totals 13 residues. V was clipped by 5 bases and J by 6 bases, with 12 bases between them. Germline V gene data show CDR1 as KGHSH and CDR2 as LQKENI. CDR3 amino acids: CASSTDSSDTQYF. The CDR3 DNA reads TGTGCCAGCTCAACCGACTCTTCGGATACGCAGTATTTT.

V is TRBV6-5 and J is TRBJ1-2; D is unresolved. V was shortened by 5 bases and J by 0 bases, with 10 bases between the two germline ends. The CDR3 extends over 14 amino acids. CDR1 is MNHEY and CDR2 is SVGAGI in the germline V gene. The CDR3 DNA is TGTGCCAGCAGTAGAACTTATTCTAACTATGGCTACACCTTC. Amino acid sequence: CASSRTYSNYGYTF.

The chain has TRBV3-1 (or the pseudogene TRBV3-2) and TRBJ1-1; TRBD1 is a possible D gene (5 bases). Trimming removed 4 bases from V and 4 bases from J, with 10 bases in between. Germline V gene data show CDR1 as LGHDT and CDR2 as YNNKEL (reference sequence). This CDR3 region has 13 residues. The CDR3 is CASSPQGPTEAFF. Here the CDR3 DNA reads TGTGCCAGCAGCCCCCAGGGTCCCACTGAAGCTTTCTTT.

This clone appeared once. This chain connects TRBV5-6 to TRBJ2-5; D possibly corresponds to TRBD1 (5 bases). This CDR3 comprises 15 residues. Trimming left V 0 bases short and J 3 bases short, with 12 bases between. Germline V lookup: CDR1 SGHDT, CDR2 YYEEEE. CDR3 DNA sequence: TGTGCCAGCAGCTTGGCCAGGGCAGGCAAAGAGACCCAGTACTTC. Encoded protein: CASSLARAGKETQYF.

The gene calls are TRBV11-2 and TRBJ1-2; D is uncertain. With 2 bases removed from V and 3 bases from J, the gap between germline ends came to 10 bases. The CDR3 runs to 14 residues. Germline-derived CDR1 and CDR2 are SGHAT and FQNNGV. CDR3 nucleotides: TGTGCCAGCAGCTTAACTCAGGCCGACTATGGCTACACCTTC. It encodes CASSLTQADYGYTF.

This clone has just one count. V is TRBV10-3 and J is TRBJ2-2, with 8 positions matching TRBD1. Looked up from germline, CDR1 is ENHRY and CDR2 is SYGVKD. With 4 bases clipped from V and 7 bases from J, the junction kept 8 bases outside the gene matches. The CDR3 has 15 residues. CDR3 DNA sequence: TGTGCCATCAGTGGGCAGGGGGCGCGAAGCGGGGAGCTGTTTTTT. Its protein product is CAISGQGARSGELFF.

This clone showed up just once. This rearrangement joins TRBV7-6 to TRBJ2-3; 8 positions agree with TRBD1. This CDR3 has 17 amino acids. The trim removed 1 base at V and 1 base at J, leaving 7 bases unmatched. The germline V gene has CDR1 SGHVS and CDR2 FNYEAQ. CDR3 in amino acids: CASSLEPGTGGTDTQYF. CDR3 DNA: TGTGCCAGCAGCTTAGAGCCCGGGACAGGAGGCACAGATACGCAGTATTTT. Combining the CDR3 with reference TRBV7-6 and TRBJ2-3 gives the whole variable domain GAGVSQSPRYKVTKRGQDVALRCDPISGHVSLYWYRQALGQGPEFLTYFNYEAQQDKSGLPNDRFSAERPEGSISTLTIQRTEQRDSAMYRCASSLEPGTGGTDTQYFGPGTRLTVL.

This clone was counted a few times. V usage is TRBV10-3 and J usage is TRBJ1-6; D uncertain. The V gene's germline CDR1 is ENHRY and CDR2 SYGVKD. Trimming left V 4 bases short and J 9 bases short, with 16 bases between. This CDR3 has 15 residues. The CDR3 bases are TGTGCCATCAGTGCGCGGTCAAACTCGGGTTCACCCCTCCACTTT. Its protein is CAISARSNSGSPLHF.

The gene calls are TRBV7-2 and TRBJ2-6; D possibly corresponds to TRBD1 (5 bases). In germline, CDR1 is SGHTA, CDR2 FQGNSA. The germline V and J ends were trimmed by 3 bases and 2 bases, with 11 bases remaining between them. This CDR3 is built from 16 residues. CDR3 sequence: CASSFQGNTGANVLTF. In DNA form, the CDR3 reads TGTGCCAGCAGCTTTCAGGGTAACACTGGGGCCAACGTCCTGACTTTC.

The chain joins TRBV7-8 to TRBJ2-7; 7 bases align to TRBD2. After removal of 0 bases from V and 7 bases from J, the junction contained 12 bases not matched to a gene. The CDR3 consists of 16 residues. Per the germline V gene, CDR1 is SGHVS and CDR2 is FQNEAQ. Here the CDR3 reads CASSLAGGSLRGEQYF. The CDR3, as DNA: TGTGCCAGCAGCTTAGCCGGGGGGTCTTTACGTGGGGAGCAGTACTTC.

This clone was observed a single time. The chain is built from TRBV7-2 and TRBJ2-5; TRBD2 aligns across 8 bases. Germline V CDR1 and CDR2: SGHTA, FQGNSA. This CDR3 is 15 amino acids long. J lost 5 bases, V lost 2 bases, and 7 bases had no gene match. For the CDR3, the DNA is TGTGCCAGCAGCTTACCCCTCGGGGGGGCGGAGACCCAGTACTTC. This gives the protein CASSLPLGGAETQYF. Using reference TRBV7-2 and TRBJ2-5 for the parts outside the CDR3, the full variable domain is GAGVSQSPSNKVTEKGKDVELRCDPISGHTALYWYRQSLGQGLEFLIYFQGNSAPDKSGLPSDRFSAERTGGSVSTLTIQRTQQEDSAVYLCASSLPLGGAETQYFGPGTRLLVL.

The chain uses TRBV4-1 and TRBJ1-2; TRBD1 might be the D (5 bases). CDR3 length: 14 amino acids. CDR1 is MGHRA and CDR2 is YSYEKL in the germline V gene. The ends were cut back, 0 bases at V and 3 bases at J, with 8 bases in the middle. The DNA of the CDR3 is TGCGCCAGCAGCCAAGATCGGGGGGACTATGGCTACACCTTC. Translation gives CASSQDRGDYGYTF.

The chain links TRBV4-2 to TRBJ2-5; 7 bases line up with TRBD2. Germline CDR1 and CDR2: LGHNA and YNFKEQ. The trim removed 6 bases at V and 5 bases at J, leaving 12 bases unmatched. The CDR3 contains 15 residues. CDR3 amino acids: CASSGIAGVGETQYF. The DNA of the CDR3 is TGTGCCAGCAGTGGGATAGCGGGCGTCGGGGAGACCCAGTACTTC.

The chain links TRBV4-1 to TRBJ2-3, with 13 bases that match TRBD2. The V segment lost 2 bases and the J segment 3 bases; nucleotides outside the gene matches: 2. The CDR3 runs 16 residues. The germline gives CDR1 MGHRA, CDR2 YSYEKL. The CDR3 sequence is CASSQQLAGGTDTQYF. The CDR3 DNA reads as TGCGCCAGCAGCCAACAACTAGCGGGGGGGACAGATACGCAGTATTTT.

The V call is TRBV5-6, the J call TRBJ2-3; 10 nucleotides match TRBD2. CDR1 and CDR2 from the germline V gene are SGHDT and YYEEEE. The CDR3 contains 14 residues. Trimming took 2 bases from V and 6 from J; bases not matched to a gene: 3. The CDR3 sequence: CASSFSGGFDTQYF. CDR3 DNA sequence: TGTGCCAGCAGCTTTAGCGGGGGGTTCGATACGCAGTATTTT.

The chain uses TRBV5-1 and TRBJ1-6, with D possibly TRBD1 on 5 matching bases. V was cut by 0 bases and J by 11 bases, with 12 bases left in between. From germline, CDR1 is SGHRS and CDR2 YFSETQ. This CDR3 comprises 14 residues. CDR3 sequence reads: CASSLGGVEAPLHF. Here the CDR3 DNA reads TGCGCCAGCAGCTTGGGGGGGGTCGAGGCACCCCTCCACTTT.